The rows below give T cell receptor beta chains drawn from one sample of a study of blood T cell repertoires in COVID-19. Measured with immunoSEQ multiplex PCR; TCRdb has only the in-frame clones, and not every one. This sample has about 120,000 clones, with about 88% found just once. Source material: peripheral blood. Receptors were obtained from a man aged 40-49 years with acute or convalescent COVID-19. Both conserved end residues are part of each CDR3. A D gene is named only where the DNA matches it firmly. Size is omitted from some rows. Given values are once, few, many or a class for expanded clones.

j_call,clone_size,d_call,v_call,cdr3_nt,cdr3_aa
TRBJ2-3,few,-,TRBV4-1,TGCGCCAGCAGCGTCCAGGGGGGATGGCAAGTAACAGATACGCAGTATTTT,CASSVQGGWQVTDTQYF
TRBJ2-3,-,-,TRBV28,TGTGCCAGCAGCCCCGCCTCAGCGGCTAGCACAGATACGCAGTATTTT,CASSPASAASTDTQYF
TRBJ2-7,-,-,TRBV5-1,TGCGCCAGCAGCTTGGGACAGTCCGAGCAGTACTTC,CASSLGQSEQYF
TRBJ2-1,-,TRBD1,TRBV28,TGTGCCAGCAGTTTAACTTGGGGGACAGGGAAACAGTTCTTC,CASSLTWGTGKQFF
TRBJ2-7,-,TRBD2,TRBV11-2,TGTGCCAGCAGCTTAGTAGCGGGAGGCTACGAGCAGTACTTC,CASSLVAGGYEQYF
TRBJ2-5,-,TRBD2,TRBV11-3,TGTGCCAGCAGCTTAGGACGCCTAGCGGGGGCAGTGGGAGAGACCCAGTACTTC,CASSLGRLAGAVGETQYF
TRBJ1-1,-,-,TRBV7-9,TGTGCCAGCAGCTTAACGGGGGGAATGAGCACTGAAGCTTTCTTT,CASSLTGGMSTEAFF
TRBJ2-2,once,TRBD2,TRBV5-1,TGCGCCAGCAGCTTGAAAGGCGGCGGGGAGGGCACCGGGGAGCTGTTTTTT,CASSLKGGGEGTGELFF
TRBJ2-7,-,-,TRBV19,TGTGCCAGTAGTATGAGGAGGGGCCGTAGCTACGAGCAGTACTTC,CASSMRRGRSYEQYF
TRBJ2-1,once,-,TRBV20-1,TGCAGTGCTAGAGAAGCGGGTGAGCAGTTCTTC,CSAREAGEQFF
TRBJ2-7,-,-,TRBV21-1,TGTGCCAGCAGCAAGGGAATGGCGGGGGAGCAGTACTTC,CASSKGMAGEQYF
TRBJ2-5,-,-,TRBV5-1,TGCGCCAGCAGCCCTGGTAGCCAAGAGACCCAGTACTTC,CASSPGSQETQYF
TRBJ2-3,-,-,TRBV7-2,TGTGCCAGCAGCCCCCGACAGGATACGCAGTATTTT,CASSPRQDTQYF
TRBJ1-2,-,-,TRBV2,TGTGCCAGCCGGGGACTTTACTATGGCTACACCTTC,CASRGLYYGYTF
TRBJ2-2,once,-,TRBV5-1,TGCGCCAGCAGCTTGGCTTGGACAACGAACACCGGGGAGCTGTTTTTT,CASSLAWTTNTGELFF
TRBJ1-4,-,-,TRBV6-5,TGTGCCAGCACCTCGGGAGGGCGGAATGAAAAACTGTTTTTT,CASTSGGRNEKLFF
TRBJ2-3,-,TRBD2,TRBV2,TGTGCCAGCCTAGCGGGGGGCTTCACAGATACGCAGTATTTT,CASLAGGFTDTQYF
TRBJ1-2,-,-,TRBV29-1,TGCAGCGTTGAAGAACTACCCTACAGGGAATGGTATGGCTACACCTTC,CSVEELPYREWYGYTF
TRBJ2-7,-,TRBD2,TRBV4-2,TGTGCCAGCAGCCACATCTGGACTAGCGGGAATACCTACGAGCAGTACTTC,CASSHIWTSGNTYEQYF
TRBJ2-2,-,TRBD2,TRBV7-9,TGTGCCAGCAGCTCCAGCGGGAGAAACACCGGGGAGCTGTTTTTT,CASSSSGRNTGELFF
TRBJ1-3,-,TRBD1,TRBV28,TGTGCCAGCAGTTTAACCGGGACAGTTAGAAACACCATATATTTT,CASSLTGTVRNTIYF
TRBJ1-5,-,-,TRBV9,TGTGCCAGCAGCCCCCGCGGGTGGGGCAATCAGCCCCAGCATTTT,CASSPRGWGNQPQHF
TRBJ2-7,-,-,TRBV15,TGTGCCACCAGCAGTGGACTACCCTCCTACGAGCAGTACTTC,CATSSGLPSYEQYF
TRBJ2-1,-,-,TRBV10-3,TGTGCCATCGCTATGGTTCAGACTTACAATGAGCAGTTCTTC,CAIAMVQTYNEQFF